This T cell receptor (beta chain) was sequenced for a study of tumor-infiltrating lymphocytes in primary liver carcinoma. Synthesis of TCR beta cDNA was carried out from 450 to 650 ng total RNA with a constant-region primer. Slightly modified ARM-PCR with three nested multiplex PCR rounds yielded TCR beta libraries. It was with TRBV1-TRBV30 forward primers and a C-beta reverse primer that the first two PCR rounds were run, at roughly 9 cycles each. Via MiXCR, TCRdb re-called the multiplex PCR reads, giving one row per CDR3 protein. Of fewer than 50,000 distinct CDR3 sequences in the sample, more than 70% were seen once. V gave up 1 base and J gave up 6 bases, with 8 bases separating them. CDR1 is SGHAT, CDR2 FQNNGV, per germline. The CDR3 loop spans 13 amino acids. Bulk tissue was left unsorted, and RNA and DNA were co-extracted from about 20-30 mg of it.

The sequenced material came from tumor-adjacent normal liver tissue. The TCR originated in a woman aged 30 to 39 with primary liver carcinoma and hepatitis B virus infection. The J gene is TRBJ2-3, the V gene TRBV11-2; D is unresolved. This CDR3 reads CASSLVYLDTQYF. CDR3 DNA sequence: TGTGCCAGCAGCTTAGTCTACCTTGATACGCAGTATTTT.